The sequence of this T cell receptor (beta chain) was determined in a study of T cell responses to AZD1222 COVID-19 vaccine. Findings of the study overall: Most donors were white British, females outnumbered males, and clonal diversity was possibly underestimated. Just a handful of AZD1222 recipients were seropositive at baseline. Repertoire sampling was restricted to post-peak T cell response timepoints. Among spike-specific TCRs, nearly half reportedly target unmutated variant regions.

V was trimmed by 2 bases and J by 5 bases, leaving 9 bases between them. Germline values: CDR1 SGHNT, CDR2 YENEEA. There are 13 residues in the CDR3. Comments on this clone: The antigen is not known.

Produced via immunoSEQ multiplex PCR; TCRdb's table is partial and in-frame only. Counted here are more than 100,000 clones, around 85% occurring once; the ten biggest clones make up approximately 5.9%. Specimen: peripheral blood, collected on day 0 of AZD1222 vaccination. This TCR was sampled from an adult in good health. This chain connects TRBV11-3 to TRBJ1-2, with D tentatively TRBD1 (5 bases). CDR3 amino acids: CASSLSGGYGYTF. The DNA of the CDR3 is TGTGCCAGCAGCTTAAGTGGGGGGTATGGCTACACCTTC.